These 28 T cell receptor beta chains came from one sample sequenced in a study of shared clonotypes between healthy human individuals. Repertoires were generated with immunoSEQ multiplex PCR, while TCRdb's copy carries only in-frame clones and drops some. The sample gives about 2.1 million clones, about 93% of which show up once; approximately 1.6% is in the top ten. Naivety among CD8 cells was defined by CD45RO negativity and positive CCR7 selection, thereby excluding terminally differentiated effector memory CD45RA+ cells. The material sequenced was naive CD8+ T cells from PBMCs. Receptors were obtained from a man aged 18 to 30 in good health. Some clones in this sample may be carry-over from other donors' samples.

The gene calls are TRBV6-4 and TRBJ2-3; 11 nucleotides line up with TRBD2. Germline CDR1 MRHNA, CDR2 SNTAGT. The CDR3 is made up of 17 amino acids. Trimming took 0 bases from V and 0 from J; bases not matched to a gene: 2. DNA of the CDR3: TGTGCCAGCAGTGACTCGACTAGCGGGACTAGCACAGATACGCAGTATTTT. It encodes CASSDSTSGTSTDTQYF.

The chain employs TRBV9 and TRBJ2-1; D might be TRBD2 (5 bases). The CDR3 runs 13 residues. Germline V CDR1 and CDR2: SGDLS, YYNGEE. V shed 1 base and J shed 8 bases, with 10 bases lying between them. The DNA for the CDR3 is TGTGCCAGCAGCGTAAATGGGGAGTATGAGCAGTTCTTC. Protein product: CASSVNGEYEQFF.

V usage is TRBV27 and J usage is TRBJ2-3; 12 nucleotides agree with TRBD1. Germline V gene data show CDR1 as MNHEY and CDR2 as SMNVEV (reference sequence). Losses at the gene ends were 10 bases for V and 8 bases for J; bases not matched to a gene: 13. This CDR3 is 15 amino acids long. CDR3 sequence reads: CAIRASGTGGGTQYF. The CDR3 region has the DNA TGTGCCATCCGCGCCTCCGGGACAGGGGGCGGTACGCAGTATTTT.

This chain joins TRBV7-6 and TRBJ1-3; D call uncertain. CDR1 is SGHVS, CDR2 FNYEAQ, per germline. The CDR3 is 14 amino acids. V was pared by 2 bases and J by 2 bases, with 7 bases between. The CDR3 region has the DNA TGTGCCAGCAGCTTAAACACCGCTGGAAACACCATATATTTT. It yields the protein CASSLNTAGNTIYF. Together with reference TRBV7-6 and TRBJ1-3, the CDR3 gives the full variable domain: GAGVSQSPRYKVTKRGQDVALRCDPISGHVSLYWYRQALGQGPEFLTYFNYEAQQDKSGLPNDRFSAERPEGSISTLTIQRTEQRDSAMYRCASSLNTAGNTIYFGEGSWLTVV.

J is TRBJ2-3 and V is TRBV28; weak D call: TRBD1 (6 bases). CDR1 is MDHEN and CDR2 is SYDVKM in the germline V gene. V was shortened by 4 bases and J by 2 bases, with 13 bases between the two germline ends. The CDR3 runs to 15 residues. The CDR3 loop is CASSSGTGPTDTQYF. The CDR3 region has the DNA TGTGCCAGCAGTTCAGGAACAGGGCCCACAGATACGCAGTATTTT.

The DNA for the CDR3 is TGTGCCAGCAGCTTATCTGGGGGTAGGAACACTGAAGCTTTCTTT. This sequence encodes CASSLSGGRNTEAFF. This chain connects TRBV11-2 to TRBJ1-1; a weak D match, TRBD1 (5 bases). The V and J ends lost 2 bases and 1 base respectively, with 11 bases between them. CDR1 and CDR2 (germline): SGHAT, FQNNGV. The CDR3 consists of 15 residues.

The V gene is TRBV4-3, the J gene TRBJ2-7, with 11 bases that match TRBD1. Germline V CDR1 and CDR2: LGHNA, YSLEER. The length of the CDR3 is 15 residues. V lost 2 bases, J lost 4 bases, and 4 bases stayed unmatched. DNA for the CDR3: TGCGCCAGCAGCCAAAGGACAGGGGGCTTGTACGAGCAGTACTTC. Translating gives CASSQRTGGLYEQYF.

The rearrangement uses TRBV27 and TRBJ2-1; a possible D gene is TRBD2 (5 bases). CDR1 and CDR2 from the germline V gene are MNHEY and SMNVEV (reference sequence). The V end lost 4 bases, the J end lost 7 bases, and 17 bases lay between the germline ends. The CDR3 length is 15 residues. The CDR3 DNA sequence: TGTGCCAGCAGTTCCTCCTTCCGCGGGTGGAATGAGCAGTTCTTC. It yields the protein CASSSSFRGWNEQFF.

The CDR3 DNA is TGTGCCTCTCTCGGTTGGGGGCAATCCGGGGAGCTGTTTTTT. Translating gives CASLGWGQSGELFF. J is TRBJ2-2 and V is TRBV27, with TRBD1 as a possible D gene (6 bases). This CDR3 contains 14 residues. Germline V lookup: CDR1 MNHEY, CDR2 SMNVEV (reference sequence). The V and J ends lost 11 bases and 6 bases respectively, with 19 bases between them.

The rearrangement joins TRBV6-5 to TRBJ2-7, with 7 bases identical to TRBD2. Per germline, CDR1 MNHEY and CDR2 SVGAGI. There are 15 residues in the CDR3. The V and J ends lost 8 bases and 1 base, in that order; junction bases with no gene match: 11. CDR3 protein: CASRERGLMSYEQYF. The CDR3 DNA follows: TGTGCCAGCCGGGAAAGGGGACTAATGTCCTACGAGCAGTACTTC.

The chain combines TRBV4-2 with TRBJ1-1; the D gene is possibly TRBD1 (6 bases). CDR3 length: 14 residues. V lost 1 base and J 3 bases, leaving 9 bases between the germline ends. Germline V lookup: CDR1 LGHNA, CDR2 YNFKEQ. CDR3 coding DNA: TGTGCCAGCAGCCAAGTTCAGGGGTACACTGAAGCTTTCTTT. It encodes CASSQVQGYTEAFF.

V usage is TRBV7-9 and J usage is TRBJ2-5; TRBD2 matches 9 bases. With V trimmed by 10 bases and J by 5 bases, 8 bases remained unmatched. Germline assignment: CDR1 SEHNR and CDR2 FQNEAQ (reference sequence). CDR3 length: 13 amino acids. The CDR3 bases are TGTGCCACCCCTAGCGGGGTCCGGGAGACCCAGTACTTC. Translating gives CATPSGVRETQYF.

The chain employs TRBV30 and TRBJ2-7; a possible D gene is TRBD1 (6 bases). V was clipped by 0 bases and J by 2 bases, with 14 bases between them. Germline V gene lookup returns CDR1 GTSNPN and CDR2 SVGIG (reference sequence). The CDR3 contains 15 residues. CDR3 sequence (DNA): TGTGCCTGGAGTGTACCGGGACACTTCCCCTACGAGCAGTACTTC. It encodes CAWSVPGHFPYEQYF.

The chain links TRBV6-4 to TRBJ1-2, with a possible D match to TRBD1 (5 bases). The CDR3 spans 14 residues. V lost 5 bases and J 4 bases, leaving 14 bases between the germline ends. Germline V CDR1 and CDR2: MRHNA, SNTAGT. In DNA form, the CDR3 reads TGTGCCAGCAGTCCGGGGGGGGTTCTCTATGGCTACACCTTC. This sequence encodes CASSPGGVLYGYTF.

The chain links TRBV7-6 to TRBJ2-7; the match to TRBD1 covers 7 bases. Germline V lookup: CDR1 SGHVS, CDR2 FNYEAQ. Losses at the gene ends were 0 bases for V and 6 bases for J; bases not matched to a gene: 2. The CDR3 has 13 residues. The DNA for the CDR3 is TGTGCCAGCAGCTTAGCATACAGGGGCGAGCAGTACTTC. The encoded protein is CASSLAYRGEQYF.

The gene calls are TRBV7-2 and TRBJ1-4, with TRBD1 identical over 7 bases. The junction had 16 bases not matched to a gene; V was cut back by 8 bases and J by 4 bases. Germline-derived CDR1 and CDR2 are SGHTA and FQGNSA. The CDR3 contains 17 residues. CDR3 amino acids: CASGRSVETGYNEKLFF. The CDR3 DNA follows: TGTGCCAGCGGCCGGTCAGTGGAGACAGGGTATAATGAAAAACTGTTTTTT. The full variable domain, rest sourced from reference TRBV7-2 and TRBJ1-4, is GAGVSQSPSNKVTEKGKDVELRCDPISGHTALYWYRQSLGQGLEFLIYFQGNSAPDKSGLPSDRFSAERTGGSVSTLTIQRTQQEDSAVYLCASGRSVETGYNEKLFFGSGTQLSVL.

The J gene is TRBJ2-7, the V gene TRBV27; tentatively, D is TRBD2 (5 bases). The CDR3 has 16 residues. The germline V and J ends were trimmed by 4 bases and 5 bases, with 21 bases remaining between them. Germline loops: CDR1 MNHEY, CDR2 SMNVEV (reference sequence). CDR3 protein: CASSSILAGGSHEQYF. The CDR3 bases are TGTGCCAGCAGTTCGATCCTCGCGGGTGGGTCCCACGAGCAGTACTTC.

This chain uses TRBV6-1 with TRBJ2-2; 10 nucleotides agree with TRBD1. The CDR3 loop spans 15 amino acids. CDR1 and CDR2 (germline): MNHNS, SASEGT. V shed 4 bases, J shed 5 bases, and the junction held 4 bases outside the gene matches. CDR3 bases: TGTGCCAGCAGTGTGGGACAGGGGATAACCGGGGAGCTGTTTTTT. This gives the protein CASSVGQGITGELFF.

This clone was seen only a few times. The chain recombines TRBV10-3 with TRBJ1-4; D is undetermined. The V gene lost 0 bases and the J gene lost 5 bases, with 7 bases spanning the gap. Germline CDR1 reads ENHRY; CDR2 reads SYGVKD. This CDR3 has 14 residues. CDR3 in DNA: TGTGCCATCAGTGAGTCGAAAACAAATGAAAAACTGTTTTTT. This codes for CAISESKTNEKLFF.

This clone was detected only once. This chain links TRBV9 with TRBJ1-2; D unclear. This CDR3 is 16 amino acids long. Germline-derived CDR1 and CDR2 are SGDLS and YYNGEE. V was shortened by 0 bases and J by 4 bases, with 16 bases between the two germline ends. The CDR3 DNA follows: TGTGCCAGCAGCGTAGTCCAGGCTGGGGATTTCTATGGCTACACCTTC. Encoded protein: CASSVVQAGDFYGYTF.

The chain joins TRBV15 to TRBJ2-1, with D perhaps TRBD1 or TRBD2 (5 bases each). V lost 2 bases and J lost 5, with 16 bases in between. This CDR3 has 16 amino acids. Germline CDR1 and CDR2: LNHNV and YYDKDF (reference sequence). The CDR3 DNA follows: TGTGCCACCAGCAGAACCGCAGGGACCTGGAACAATGAGCAGTTCTTC. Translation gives CATSRTAGTWNNEQFF.

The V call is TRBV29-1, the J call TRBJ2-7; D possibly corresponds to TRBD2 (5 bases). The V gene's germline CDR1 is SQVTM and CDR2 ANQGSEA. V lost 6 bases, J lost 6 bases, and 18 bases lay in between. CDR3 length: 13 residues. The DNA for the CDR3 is TGCAGCGTGATTTTTATCGTAGCGAGCGAGCAGTACTTC. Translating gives CSVIFIVASEQYF.

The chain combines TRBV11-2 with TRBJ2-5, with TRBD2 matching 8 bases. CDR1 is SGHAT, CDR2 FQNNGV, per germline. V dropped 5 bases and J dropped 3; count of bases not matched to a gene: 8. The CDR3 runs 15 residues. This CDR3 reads CASSPYRGLEETQYF. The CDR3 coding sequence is TGTGCCAGCAGCCCTTATCGGGGACTAGAAGAGACCCAGTACTTC.

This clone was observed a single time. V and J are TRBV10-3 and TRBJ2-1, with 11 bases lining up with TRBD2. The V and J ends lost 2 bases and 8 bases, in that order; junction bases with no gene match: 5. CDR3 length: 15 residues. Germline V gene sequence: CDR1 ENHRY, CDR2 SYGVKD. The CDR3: CAISETSGSRDEQFF. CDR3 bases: TGTGCCATCAGTGAGACTAGCGGGAGTAGGGATGAGCAGTTCTTC.

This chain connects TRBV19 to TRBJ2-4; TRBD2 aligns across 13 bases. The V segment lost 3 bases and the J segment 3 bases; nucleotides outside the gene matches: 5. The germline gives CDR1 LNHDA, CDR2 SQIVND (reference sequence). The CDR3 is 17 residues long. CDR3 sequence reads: CASSIRGLAGYKNIQYF. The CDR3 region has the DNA TGTGCCAGTAGTATTAGGGGACTAGCGGGATACAAAAACATTCAGTACTTC.

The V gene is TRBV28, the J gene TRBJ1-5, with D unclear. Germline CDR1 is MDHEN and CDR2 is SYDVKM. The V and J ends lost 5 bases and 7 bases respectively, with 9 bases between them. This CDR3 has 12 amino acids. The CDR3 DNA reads TGTGCCAGCAGTGGGAGCTGGCAGCCCCAGCATTTT. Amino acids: CASSGSWQPQHF.

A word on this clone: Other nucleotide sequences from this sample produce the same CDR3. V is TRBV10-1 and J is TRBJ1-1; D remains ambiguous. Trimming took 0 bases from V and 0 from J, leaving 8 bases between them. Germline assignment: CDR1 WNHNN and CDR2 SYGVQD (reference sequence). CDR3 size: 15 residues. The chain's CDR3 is CASSESRLMNTEAFF. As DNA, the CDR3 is TGCGCCAGCAGTGAGTCTAGACTCATGAACACTGAAGCTTTCTTT.

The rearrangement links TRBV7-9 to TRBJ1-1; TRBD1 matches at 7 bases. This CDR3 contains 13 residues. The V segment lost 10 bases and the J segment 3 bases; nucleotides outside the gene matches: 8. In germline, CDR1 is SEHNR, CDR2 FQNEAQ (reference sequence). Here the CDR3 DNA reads TGTGCCACCAGGGGGAGGGTTGACACTGAAGCTTTCTTT. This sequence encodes CATRGRVDTEAFF.